This entry concerns a single T cell receptor (beta chain). This clone's antigen is unknown. No clone much larger than this one lies a single base away; base qualities are absent. The library was produced with the immunoSEQ multiplex PCR assay. TCRdb mirrors the immuneACCESS table, restricted to in-frame sequences. Some clones are absent from its copies; in checked studies, under half trace to an unresolved V gene, and the reason for the others is unknown. For this sample the table gives about 75,000 clones, of which roughly 90% were detected only once. The top ten clonotypes cover 0.42% of the sample. This sample stems from a study of technical replicates of blood from a few donors (dated by TCRdb to about 2017). The origin of this receptor is a human donor in good health. The sequenced sample consisted of T cells isolated from PBMCs.

In nucleotides, the sequence is TGTGCCAGCATCGACTTCGGGGACACTGAAGCTTTCTTT. This translates into CASIDFGDTEAFF. The chain is assembled from TRBV5-6 and TRBJ1-1, with the D segment identity uncertain. At the junction V is shortened by 6 bases and J by 3 bases, with 12 bases in between. The CDR3 covers 13 residues, taking in both the cysteine and the phenylalanine. Left in the record is the CDR3 DNA by itself, 39 bases read in frame from the first base. The CDR1 and CDR2 encoded by the germline V gene are SGHDT and YYEEEE.